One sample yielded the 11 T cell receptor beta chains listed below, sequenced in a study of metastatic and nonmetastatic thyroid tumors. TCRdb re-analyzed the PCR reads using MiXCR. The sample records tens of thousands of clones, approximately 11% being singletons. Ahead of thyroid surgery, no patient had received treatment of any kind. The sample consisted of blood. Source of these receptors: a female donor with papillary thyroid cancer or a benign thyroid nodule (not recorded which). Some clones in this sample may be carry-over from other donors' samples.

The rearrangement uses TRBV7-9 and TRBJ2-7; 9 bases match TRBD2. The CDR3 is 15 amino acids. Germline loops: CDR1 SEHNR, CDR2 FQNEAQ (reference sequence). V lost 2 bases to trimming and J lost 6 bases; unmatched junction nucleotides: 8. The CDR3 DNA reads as TGTGCCAGCAGCTTAAACGCGGGAGGGCCTGGCGAGCAGTACTTC. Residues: CASSLNAGGPGEQYF.

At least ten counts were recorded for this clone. The CDR3: CASSPPGLAGYNEQFF. The CDR3 DNA sequence: TGTGCCAGCAGTCCGCCGGGACTAGCGGGCTACAATGAGCAGTTCTTC. The chain has TRBV12-3 or TRBV12-4 and TRBJ2-1, with 12 bases aligning to TRBD2. The CDR3 consists of 16 residues. Trimming removed 5 bases from V and 3 bases from J; junction bases left unmatched: 5.

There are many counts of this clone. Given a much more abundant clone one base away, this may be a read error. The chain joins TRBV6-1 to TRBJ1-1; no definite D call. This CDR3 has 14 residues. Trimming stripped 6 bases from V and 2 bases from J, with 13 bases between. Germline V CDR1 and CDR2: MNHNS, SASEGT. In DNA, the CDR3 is TGTGCCAGCAGGACGAAAGGGCCCAACACTGAAGCTTTCTTT. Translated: CASRTKGPNTEAFF.

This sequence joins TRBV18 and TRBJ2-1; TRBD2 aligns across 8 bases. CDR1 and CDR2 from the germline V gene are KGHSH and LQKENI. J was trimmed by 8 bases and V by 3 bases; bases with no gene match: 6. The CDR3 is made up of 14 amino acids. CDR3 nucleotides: TGTGCCAGCTCACCGGGGAGCGGGAGCTATGAGCAGTTCTTC. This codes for CASSPGSGSYEQFF. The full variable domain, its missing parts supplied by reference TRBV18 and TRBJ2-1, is NAGVMQNPRHLVRRRGQEARLRCSPMKGHSHVYWYRQLPEEGLKFMVYLQKENIIDESGMPKERFSAEFPKEGPSILRIQQVVRGDSAAYFCASSPGSGSYEQFFGPGTRLTVL.

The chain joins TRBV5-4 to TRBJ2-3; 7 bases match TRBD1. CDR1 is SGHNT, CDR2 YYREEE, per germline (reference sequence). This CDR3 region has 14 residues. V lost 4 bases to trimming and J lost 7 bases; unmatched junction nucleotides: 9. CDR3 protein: CASSLEGADYTQYF. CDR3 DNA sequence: TGTGCCAGCAGCCTAGAGGGGGCGGATTATACGCAGTATTTT.

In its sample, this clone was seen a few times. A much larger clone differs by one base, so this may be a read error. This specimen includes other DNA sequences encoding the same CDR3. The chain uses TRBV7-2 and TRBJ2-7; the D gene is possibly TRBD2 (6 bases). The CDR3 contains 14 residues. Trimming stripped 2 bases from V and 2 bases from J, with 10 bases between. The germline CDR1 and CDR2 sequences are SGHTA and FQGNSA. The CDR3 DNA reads TGTGCCAGCAGCTTATTCGGAGGGGCCTACGAGCAGTACTTC. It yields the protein CASSLFGGAYEQYF.

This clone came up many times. The CDR3 DNA reads as TGTGCCAGCAGCAAAAATTCACCCCGGGCCACGCAGTATTTT. Protein: CASSKNSPRATQYF. V usage is TRBV28 and J usage is TRBJ2-3; D gene uncertain. V lost 6 bases, J lost 9 bases, and 19 bases lay in between. There are 14 residues in the CDR3. The V gene's germline CDR1 is MDHEN and CDR2 SYDVKM. Drawing the rest from reference TRBV28 and TRBJ2-3, the complete variable domain is DVKVTQSSRYLVKRTGEKVFLECVQDMDHENMFWYRQDPGLGLRLIYFSYDVKMKEKGDIPEGYSVSREKKERFSLILESASTNQTSMYLCASSKNSPRATQYFGPGTRLTVL.

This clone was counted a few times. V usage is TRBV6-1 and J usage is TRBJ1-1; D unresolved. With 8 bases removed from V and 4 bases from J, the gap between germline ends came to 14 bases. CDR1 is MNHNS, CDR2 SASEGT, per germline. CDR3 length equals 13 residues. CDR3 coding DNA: TGTGCCAGCTTTTCCCCGTGGGTCACTGAAGCTTTCTTT. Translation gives CASFSPWVTEAFF.

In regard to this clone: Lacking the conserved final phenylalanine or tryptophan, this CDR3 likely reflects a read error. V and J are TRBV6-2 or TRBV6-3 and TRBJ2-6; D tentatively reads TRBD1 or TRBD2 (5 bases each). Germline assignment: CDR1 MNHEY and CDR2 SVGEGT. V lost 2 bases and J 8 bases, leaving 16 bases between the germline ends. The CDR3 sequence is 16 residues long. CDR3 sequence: CASSYAGASGSNVLTL. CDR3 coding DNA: TGTGCCAGCAGTTACGCCGGGGCCTCAGGGTCCAACGTCCTGACTCTC.

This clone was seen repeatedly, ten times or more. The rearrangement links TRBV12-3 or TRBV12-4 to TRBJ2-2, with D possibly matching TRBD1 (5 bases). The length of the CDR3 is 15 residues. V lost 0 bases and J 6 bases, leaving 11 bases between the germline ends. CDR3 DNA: TGTGCCAGCAGTTTAGCGTCAGGGCCCCCCGGGGAGCTGTTTTTT. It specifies CASSLASGPPGELFF.

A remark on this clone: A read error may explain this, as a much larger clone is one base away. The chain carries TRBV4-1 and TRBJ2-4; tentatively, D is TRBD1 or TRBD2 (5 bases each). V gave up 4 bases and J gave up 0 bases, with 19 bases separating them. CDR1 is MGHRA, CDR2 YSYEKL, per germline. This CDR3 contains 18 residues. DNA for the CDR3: TGCGCCAGCAGCCCTGGGGCAGAGGGGCCGCTAGCCAAAAACATTCAGTACTTC. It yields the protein CASSPGAEGPLAKNIQYF.